This entry lists 20 T cell receptor beta chains sequenced from one sample in a study of shared clonotypes between healthy human individuals. The repertoire was sequenced with immunoSEQ multiplex PCR; TCRdb's copy has only in-frame clones and lacks some. Here the sample spans 450,000 to 500,000 clones, over 75% being singletons. The sample comprised PBMCs. The receptors stem from a woman in her forties in good health. Some clones in this sample may be carry-over from other donors' samples.

The V call is TRBV19, the J call TRBJ1-3, with D possibly being TRBD1 (5 bases). Germline V gene data show CDR1 as LNHDA and CDR2 as SQIVND (reference sequence). The CDR3 runs 15 residues. Trimming removed 10 bases at V and 6 bases at J, with 22 bases between. CDR3 region: CATRDYPSTENTIYF. DNA for the CDR3: TGTGCCACCAGGGACTATCCTTCAACCGAAAACACCATATATTTT.

This clone was recorded at least ten times. The chain couples TRBV5-1 to TRBJ2-3; D unclear. The CDR3 is made up of 17 amino acids. Germline V CDR1 and CDR2: SGHRS, YFSETQ. V lost 7 bases and J 1 base, leaving 22 bases between the germline ends. CDR3 region: CASARTAPTTGTDTQYF. Written as DNA, the CDR3 is TGCGCCAGCGCAAGGACCGCCCCGACCACGGGCACAGATACGCAGTATTTT.

This clone was seen ten or more times. At the DNA level, this CDR3 is encoded by other sequences in the same sample as well. This sequence joins TRBV4-2 and TRBJ2-7, with D unclear. With 3 bases removed from V and 4 bases from J, the gap between germline ends came to 7 bases. Germline CDR1 and CDR2: LGHNA and YNFKEQ. This CDR3 contains 12 residues. The CDR3 DNA reads as TGTGCCAGCAGCCAGGGCGGTTACGAGCAGTACTTC. As protein: CASSQGGYEQYF.

Of note for this clone: Other DNA sequences within the sample encode an identical CDR3. The gene calls are TRBV28 and TRBJ2-7; 9 bases agree with TRBD1. The CDR3 sequence is 15 residues long. Trimming at V came to 5 bases and at J to 2 bases, leaving 7 bases not matched to a gene. Germline V lookup: CDR1 MDHEN, CDR2 SYDVKM. The CDR3 spells CASSAPGTGPYEQYF. The CDR3 DNA sequence: TGTGCCAGCAGTGCCCCCGGGACAGGGCCCTACGAGCAGTACTTC.

This clone was picked up a small number of times. This chain uses TRBV11-1 with TRBJ2-5; D unclear. Per the germline V gene, CDR1 is SGHAT and CDR2 is FQDESV (reference sequence). This CDR3 spans 16 amino acids. V lost 3 bases, J lost 2 bases, and 16 bases lay in between. The CDR3 DNA sequence: TGTGCCAGCAGCTTCGTACAGCTAAGTGTTCAAGAGACCCAGTACTTC. It translates to CASSFVQLSVQETQYF.

The chain has TRBV19 and TRBJ1-1; D unclear. This CDR3 is 16 amino acids long. Trimming left V 3 bases short and J 0 bases short, with 14 bases between. Per the germline V gene, CDR1 is LNHDA and CDR2 is SQIVND (reference sequence). The CDR3: CASSMRLGSMNTEAFF. In nucleotides, the CDR3 is TGTGCCAGTAGTATGAGGTTGGGCTCTATGAACACTGAAGCTTTCTTT.

The V and J genes are TRBV5-4 and TRBJ2-3; a weak D match, TRBD1 (6 bases). Germline CDR1 reads SGHNT; CDR2 reads YYREEE (reference sequence). Trimming pared 4 bases from V and 10 bases from J, leaving 22 bases between. There are 15 residues in the CDR3. CDR3 DNA sequence: TGTGCCAGCAGCCCGTTGGGGGAAGGGGGATCGGCGCAGTATTTT. It specifies CASSPLGEGGSAQYF.

Points on this clone: The sample has other DNA sequences that encode this CDR3 too. The chain uses TRBV18 and TRBJ1-5; 8 bases are a match to TRBD1. V lost 3 bases to trimming and J lost 7 bases; unmatched junction nucleotides: 2. The CDR3 is made up of 13 amino acids. Germline CDR1 KGHSH, CDR2 LQKENI. In DNA form, the CDR3 reads TGTGCCAGCTCACCGGACAGGGAACAGCCCCAGCATTTT. Its translation: CASSPDREQPQHF.

This clone appeared a few times. V usage is TRBV6-5 and J usage is TRBJ2-1; perhaps D is TRBD1 or TRBD2 (5 bases each). This CDR3 is built from 14 residues. V was clipped by 6 bases and J by 4 bases, with 13 bases between them. Germline assignment: CDR1 MNHEY and CDR2 SVGAGI. CDR3 residues: CASSQRGYYNEQFF. DNA of the CDR3: TGTGCCAGCAGCCAGAGGGGTTATTACAATGAGCAGTTCTTC.

The chain employs TRBV29-1 and TRBJ2-5; 8 positions agree with TRBD2. The V gene's germline CDR1 is SQVTM and CDR2 ANQGSEA. The CDR3 spans 13 residues. The V and J ends lost 7 bases and 2 bases, in that order; junction bases with no gene match: 6. The chain's CDR3 is CSAATSAQETQYF. CDR3 coding DNA: TGCAGCGCAGCGACTAGCGCACAAGAGACCCAGTACTTC.

DNA for the CDR3: TGTGCCAGCAGCCAAAAGTTTGGGCCGAACACTGAAGCTTTCTTT. As protein: CASSQKFGPNTEAFF. The rearrangement joins TRBV4-2 to TRBJ1-1; D ambiguous. The germline CDR1 and CDR2 sequences are LGHNA and YNFKEQ. The V gene lost 2 bases and the J gene lost 1 base, with 11 bases spanning the gap. The CDR3 is 15 amino acids.

The chain carries TRBV5-5 and TRBJ1-1; D is possibly TRBD1 (6 bases). Germline assignment: CDR1 SGHKS and CDR2 YYEKEE (reference sequence). Trimming removed 1 base at V and 0 bases at J, with 10 bases between. This CDR3 is 15 amino acids long. The CDR3 loop is CASSLNGQLNTEAFF. The DNA of the CDR3 is TGTGCCAGCAGCTTGAACGGACAGTTGAACACTGAAGCTTTCTTT. The whole variable domain, filled in from reference TRBV5-5 and TRBJ1-1, reads DAGVTQSPTHLIKTRGQQVTLRCSPISGHKSVSWYQQVLGQGPQFIFQYYEKEERGRGNFPDRFSARQFPNYSSELNVNALLLGDSALYLCASSLNGQLNTEAFFGQGTRLTVV.

This chain uses TRBV5-4 with TRBJ2-7; TRBD2 aligns across 11 bases. CDR1 is SGHNT and CDR2 is YYREEE in the germline V gene (reference sequence). The V and J ends lost 6 bases and 4 bases, in that order; junction bases with no gene match: 6. The CDR3 is 14 residues long. Here the CDR3 DNA reads TGTGCCAGCAACTTAGCGGGAGGGCCTTACGAGCAGTACTTC. Translation gives CASNLAGGPYEQYF.

The J gene is TRBJ2-3, the V gene TRBV25-1; 7 nucleotides line up with TRBD2. V trimming: 1 base; J trimming: 4 bases; junction bases outside the gene matches: 11. The germline V gene encodes CDR1 MGHDK and CDR2 SYGVNS. The CDR3 spans 17 residues. The CDR3 DNA reads TGTGCCAGCAGTGAATCCTTACGGATAGCGGGTGCAGATACGCAGTATTTT. Translation: CASSESLRIAGADTQYF.

This chain joins TRBV10-3 and TRBJ2-3; 11 nucleotides match TRBD2. CDR3 length: 14 amino acids. V lost 9 bases, J lost 5 bases, and 7 bases stayed unmatched. Germline V gene sequence: CDR1 ENHRY, CDR2 SYGVKD. Here the CDR3 reads CAITSGSSGDTQYF. The CDR3 bases are TGTGCCATAACTAGCGGGAGCAGTGGAGATACGCAGTATTTT.

On this clone itself: A far larger clone is a single base away, which makes a read error likely. Other DNA sequences in the sample encode the same CDR3. The chain has TRBV30 and TRBJ1-5; a possible D gene is TRBD1 (5 bases). Germline CDR1 GTSNPN, CDR2 SVGIG (reference sequence). The CDR3 spans 13 residues. Trimming left V 0 bases short and J 7 bases short, with 10 bases between. CDR3 in DNA: TGTGCCTGGAGTGTGCTTGGGGACCAGCCCCAGCATTTT. Translated: CAWSVLGDQPQHF.

This clone has only a few counts. The V gene is TRBV6-1, the J gene TRBJ1-4; D gene ambiguous. V lost 5 bases to trimming and J lost 8 bases, with 15 bases between them. This CDR3 has 14 amino acids. In germline, CDR1 is MNHNS, CDR2 SASEGT. CDR3 DNA sequence: TGTGCCAGCAGTCCGGACCCCCCGGGGGAAAAACTGTTTTTT. Residues: CASSPDPPGEKLFF.

This clone was counted only a few times. A single base is all that separates this from a far larger clone, so a read error is likely. The chain combines TRBV28 with TRBJ1-4, with TRBD1 as a possible D gene (6 bases). The V end was cut by 6 bases, the J end by 8 bases, with 25 bases between. This CDR3 has 17 residues. CDR1 and CDR2 from the germline V gene are MDHEN and SYDVKM. This CDR3 is CASSVSGAYRALEKLFF. Written as DNA, the CDR3 is TGTGCCAGCAGCGTTTCTGGGGCCTACAGGGCTTTGGAAAAACTGTTTTTT.

For this clone: A much larger clone sits a single nucleotide away, making a read error possible. V and J are TRBV7-8 and TRBJ2-1, with a weak D call TRBD2 (6 bases). With 8 bases removed from V and 0 bases from J, the gap between germline ends came to 17 bases. Germline V lookup: CDR1 SGHVS, CDR2 FQNEAQ. The CDR3 contains 16 residues. The CDR3 reads CASGSTSFNSYNEQFF. The CDR3 bases are TGTGCCAGCGGCTCCACTAGCTTCAACTCCTACAATGAGCAGTTCTTC.

CDR3 residues: CASSVEGRNNEQFF. As DNA, the CDR3 is TGTGCCAGCAGCGTAGAAGGGCGGAACAATGAGCAGTTCTTC. The chain uses TRBV9 and TRBJ2-1; no firm D call. Germline values: CDR1 SGDLS, CDR2 YYNGEE. Deletions cut 0 bases from V and 5 bases from J, with 9 bases between. CDR3 length equals 14 residues.